This TCR beta chain was sequenced for a study of T cells in Graves' hyperthyroidism and ophthalmopathy. General study findings and limits: Appearing also in blood were most of the thyroid clonotypes expanded above 0.001.

The CDR3 is 13 amino acids. Per germline, CDR1 SGHTA and CDR2 FQGTGA. Trimming cost V 4 bases and J 5 bases, with 8 bases left between them. Regions amplified from RNA transcripts were the TCR beta CDR3 regions. Researchers ran a first-round RT-PCR on the TCR CDR3 using the HTBI primer set. MiXCR, run by TCRdb on the multiplex PCR reads, gives a single entry per CDR3 protein. The top ten clones hold less than 15% of a sample with a few hundred thousand distinct CDR3 sequences, 14% to 15% of them seen once. This clonotype was detected many times. Its specificity is not known. These patients, aged 18 to 65, had recently diagnosed hyperthyroidism lasting under 2 months. Around 10 ml fresh peripheral blood yielded the PBMCs.

V usage is TRBV7-3 and J usage is TRBJ2-2; a weak D match, TRBD1 (6 bases). The sequence was collected from a woman between 35 and 50 years old with Graves' hyperthyroidism that later progressed to Graves' ophthalmopathy. Sequencing was done on a sample of blood. The CDR3 is CASSSQGTGELFF. The CDR3 DNA sequence: TGTGCCAGCAGCTCGCAGGGGACCGGGGAGCTGTTTTTT. The entire variable domain, with the rest obtained from reference TRBV7-3 and TRBJ2-2, is as follows: GAGVSQTPSNKVTEKGKYVELRCDPISGHTALYWYRQSLGQGPEFLIYFQGTGAADDSGLPNDRFFAVRPEGSVSTLKIQRTERGDSAVYLCASSSQGTGELFFGEGSRLTVL.